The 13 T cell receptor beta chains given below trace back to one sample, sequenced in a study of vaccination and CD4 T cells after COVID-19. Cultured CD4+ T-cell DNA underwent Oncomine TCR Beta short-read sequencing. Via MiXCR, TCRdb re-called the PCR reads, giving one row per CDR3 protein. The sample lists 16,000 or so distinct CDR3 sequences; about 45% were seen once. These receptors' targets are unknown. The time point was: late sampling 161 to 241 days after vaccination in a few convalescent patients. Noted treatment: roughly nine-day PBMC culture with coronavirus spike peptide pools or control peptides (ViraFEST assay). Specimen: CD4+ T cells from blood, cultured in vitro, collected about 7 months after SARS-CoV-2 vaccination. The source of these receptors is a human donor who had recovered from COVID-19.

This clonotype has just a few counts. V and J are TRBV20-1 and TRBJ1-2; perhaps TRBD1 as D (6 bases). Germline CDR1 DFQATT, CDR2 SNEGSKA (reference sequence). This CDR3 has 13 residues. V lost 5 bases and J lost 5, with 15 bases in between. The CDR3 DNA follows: TGCAGTGCTTTACCGGACAGCGAGTATGGCTACACCTTC. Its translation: CSALPDSEYGYTF.

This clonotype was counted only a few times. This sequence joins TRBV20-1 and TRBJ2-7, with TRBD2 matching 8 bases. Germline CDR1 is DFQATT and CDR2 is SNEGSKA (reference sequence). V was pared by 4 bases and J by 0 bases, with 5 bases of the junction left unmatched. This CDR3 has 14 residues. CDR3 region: CSAKGGGSSYEQYF. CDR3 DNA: TGCAGTGCTAAGGGCGGGGGGTCCTCCTACGAGCAGTACTTC.

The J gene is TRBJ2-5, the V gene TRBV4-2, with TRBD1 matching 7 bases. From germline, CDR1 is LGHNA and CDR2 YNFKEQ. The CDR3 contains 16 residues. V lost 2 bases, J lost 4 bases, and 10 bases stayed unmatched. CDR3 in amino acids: CASSQSPRTGVETQYF. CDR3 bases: TGTGCCAGCAGCCAAAGTCCGAGGACAGGAGTAGAGACCCAGTACTTC.

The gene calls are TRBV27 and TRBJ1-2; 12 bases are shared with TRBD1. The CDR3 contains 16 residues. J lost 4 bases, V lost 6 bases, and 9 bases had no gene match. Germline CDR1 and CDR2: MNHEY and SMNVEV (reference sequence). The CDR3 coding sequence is TGTGCCAGCAGACCGGGACAGGGGGCGTTTCCCTATGGCTACACCTTC. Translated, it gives CASRPGQGAFPYGYTF.

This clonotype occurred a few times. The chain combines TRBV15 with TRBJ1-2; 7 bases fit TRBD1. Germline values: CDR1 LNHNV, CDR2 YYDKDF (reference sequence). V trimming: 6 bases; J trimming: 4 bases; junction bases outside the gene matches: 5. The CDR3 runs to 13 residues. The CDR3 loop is CATRGDSVYGYTF. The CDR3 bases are TGTGCCACCAGAGGGGACAGCGTCTATGGCTACACCTTC.

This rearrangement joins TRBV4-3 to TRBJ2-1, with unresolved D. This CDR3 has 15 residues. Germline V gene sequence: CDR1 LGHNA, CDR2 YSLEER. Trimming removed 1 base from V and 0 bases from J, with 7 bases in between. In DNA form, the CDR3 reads TGCGCCAGCAGCCAAGTACCCGGCTCCTACAATGAGCAGTTCTTC. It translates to CASSQVPGSYNEQFF.

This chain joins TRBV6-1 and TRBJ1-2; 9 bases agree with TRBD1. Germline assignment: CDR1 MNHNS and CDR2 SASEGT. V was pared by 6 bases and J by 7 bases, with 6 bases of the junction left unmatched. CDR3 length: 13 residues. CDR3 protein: CASSPDRGFGYTF. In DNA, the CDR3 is TGTGCCAGCAGCCCGGACAGGGGCTTTGGCTACACCTTC.

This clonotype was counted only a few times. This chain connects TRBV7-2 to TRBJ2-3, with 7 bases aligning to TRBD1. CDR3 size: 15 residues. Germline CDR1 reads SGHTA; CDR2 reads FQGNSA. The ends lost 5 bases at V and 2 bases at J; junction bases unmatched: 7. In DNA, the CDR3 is TGTGCCAGCAGCCGAGGGACAGCATACACAGATACGCAGTATTTT. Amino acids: CASSRGTAYTDTQYF.

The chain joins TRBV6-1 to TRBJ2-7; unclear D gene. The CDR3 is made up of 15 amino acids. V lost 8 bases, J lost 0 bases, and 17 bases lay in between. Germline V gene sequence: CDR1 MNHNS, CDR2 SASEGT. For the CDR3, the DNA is TGTGCCAGCTCTGTGGCGGCATACAGCTCCTACGAGCAGTACTTC. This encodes CASSVAAYSSYEQYF.

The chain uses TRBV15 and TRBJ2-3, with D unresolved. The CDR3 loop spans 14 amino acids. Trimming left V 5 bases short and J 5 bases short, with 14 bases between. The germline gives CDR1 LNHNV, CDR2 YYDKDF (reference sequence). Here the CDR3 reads CATSLGSVGDTQYF. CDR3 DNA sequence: TGTGCCACCAGCCTCGGTTCGGTGGGAGATACGCAGTATTTT.

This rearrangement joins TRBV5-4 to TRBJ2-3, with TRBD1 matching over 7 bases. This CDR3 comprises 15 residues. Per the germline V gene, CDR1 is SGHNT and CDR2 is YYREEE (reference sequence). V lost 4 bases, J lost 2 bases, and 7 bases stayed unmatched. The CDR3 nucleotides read TGTGCCAGCAGCCTCACCGGGACAGACACAGATACGCAGTATTTT. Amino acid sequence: CASSLTGTDTDTQYF.

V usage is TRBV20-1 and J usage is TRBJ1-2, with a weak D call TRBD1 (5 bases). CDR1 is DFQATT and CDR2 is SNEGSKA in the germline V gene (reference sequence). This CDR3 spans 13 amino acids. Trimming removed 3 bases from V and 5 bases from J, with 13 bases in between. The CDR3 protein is CSASLQGRYGYTF. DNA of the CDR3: TGCAGTGCTAGCCTCCAGGGCCGGTATGGCTACACCTTC.

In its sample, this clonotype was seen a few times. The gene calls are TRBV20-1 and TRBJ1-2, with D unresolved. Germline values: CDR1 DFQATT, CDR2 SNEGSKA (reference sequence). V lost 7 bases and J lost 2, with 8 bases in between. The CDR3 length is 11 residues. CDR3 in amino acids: CSVSGNYGYTF. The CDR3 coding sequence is TGCAGTGTTTCCGGGAACTATGGCTACACCTTC.